This TCR beta chain comes out of a study of T cells after yellow fever vaccination. The wider study: Where fractions had low cell numbers, libraries were prepared from them with the SMART-Seq v4 Ultra Low Input RNA kit. Findings and caveats of the study: There was a small share of clonotypes that showed up in both the CD4 and CD8 compartments. Booster sampling recovered most clones from primary vaccination (roughly 97% CD4, 80% to 90% CD8).

The authors made TCR cDNA by 5'RACE template switching, adding a universal primer site and UMIs. Using its own MiXCR run on the 5' RACE reads, TCRdb lists one record per CDR3 protein. The profile shows 200,000 to 300,000 distinct CDR3 sequences, more than 3.5% of them singletons. Notes on this clonotype: Its antigen remains unknown.

CDR3 length: 15 residues. V dropped 3 bases and J dropped 3 bases, with 14 bases sitting between them. Germline V CDR1 and CDR2: MDHEN, SYDVKM. V usage is TRBV28 and J usage is TRBJ2-5; D might be TRBD1 (6 bases). This clonotype originated in a young man who received the YFV17D yellow fever vaccine. This specimen consisted of PBMCs, obtained 15 days after the yellow fever booster vaccination. CDR3 DNA sequence: TGTGCCAGCAGTTTTGGGATCGGACAGAAAGAGACCCAGTACTTC. Translating it yields CASSFGIGQKETQYF. Looking up the rest from reference TRBV28 and TRBJ2-5 gives the full variable domain: DVKVTQSSRYLVKRTGEKVFLECVQDMDHENMFWYRQDPGLGLRLIYFSYDVKMKEKGDIPEGYSVSREKKERFSLILESASTNQTSMYLCASSFGIGQKETQYFGPGTRLLVL.